This T cell receptor beta chain was sequenced for a study of control samples from healthy donors and cancer patients. Germline CDR1 is MRHNA and CDR2 is SNTAGT. V lost 6 bases and J lost 4; bases outside the gene matches: 1. This CDR3 contains 13 residues. TCRdb's table, derived via immunoSEQ multiplex PCR, lists solely in-frame clones and lacks some. The sample has roughly 58,000 clones; approximately 87% are singletons. The gene calls are TRBV6-4 and TRBJ1-2; 11 bases match TRBD1. Sequenced input: PBMCs. The source of this sequence is a woman aged 55-69 years with lung cancer. CDR3: CASRGQGAYGYTF. The DNA of the CDR3 is TGTGCCAGCAGAGGACAGGGGGCCTATGGCTACACCTTC.